These 7 T cell receptor beta chains were all obtained from the same sample, sequenced in a study of OX40 agonist ivuxolimab in advanced cancers. Some clones are missing from TCRdb's copy, which holds only in-frame ones; the method was immunoSEQ multiplex PCR. This table holds more than 65,000 clones, over 75% found once. The sequencing here drew on CD4+ or CD8+ T cells sorted from blood, taken in a trial of the OX40 agonist ivuxolimab. The source is an adult with an advanced solid tumor such as melanoma, head and neck, liver or kidney cancer.

The gene calls are TRBV6-5 and TRBJ1-1, with a possible D match to TRBD1 (6 bases). The CDR3 is 16 amino acids. V gave up 4 bases and J gave up 4 bases, with 19 bases separating them. CDR1 and CDR2 (germline): MNHEY, SVGAGI. The CDR3 bases are TGTGCCAGCAGTTCCCCCACCGGGGGGCCGGGCACTGAAGCTTTCTTT. Translating gives CASSSPTGGPGTEAFF.

The chain uses TRBV6-1 and TRBJ1-6; the D gene is possibly TRBD1 (5 bases). The CDR3 has 15 residues. Trimming stripped 6 bases from V and 6 bases from J, with 15 bases between. Germline V gene sequence: CDR1 MNHNS, CDR2 SASEGT. The CDR3 region is CASRNFDSGNSPLHF. The CDR3 DNA follows: TGTGCCAGCAGGAATTTTGACAGTGGTAATTCACCCCTCCACTTT.

The chain couples TRBV14 to TRBJ2-1; maybe TRBD2 (5 bases). The germline V and J ends were trimmed by 3 bases and 7 bases, with 13 bases remaining between them. The CDR3 runs to 14 residues. Per germline, CDR1 SGHDN and CDR2 FVKESK. CDR3 protein: CASSHLTTINEQFF. The CDR3 DNA follows: TGTGCCAGCAGCCACCTAACGACTATAAATGAGCAGTTCTTC.

This rearrangement joins TRBV4-3 to TRBJ1-1, with a possible D match to TRBD1 (6 bases). This CDR3 region has 14 residues. The V end lost 2 bases, the J end lost 11 bases, and 18 bases lay between the germline ends. CDR1 is LGHNA, CDR2 YSLEER, per germline. CDR3 loop: CASSQNREGSGAFF. In DNA form, the CDR3 reads TGCGCCAGCAGCCAAAACAGGGAGGGATCAGGGGCTTTCTTT.

The chain uses TRBV20-1 and TRBJ2-1; maybe TRBD2 (6 bases). Germline V gene lookup returns CDR1 DFQATT and CDR2 SNEGSKA (reference sequence). The ends were cut back, 5 bases at V and 12 bases at J, with 11 bases in the middle. The CDR3 is made up of 10 amino acids. Written as DNA, the CDR3 is TGCAGTGCTGCTAGCGCAGGGCAGTTCTTC. Translation: CSAASAGQFF.

The chain couples TRBV2 to TRBJ2-1; 7 nucleotides align to TRBD2. Germline V lookup: CDR1 SNHLY, CDR2 FYNNEI. V shed 10 bases and J 5 bases; nucleotides not matched to a gene: 5. CDR3 size: 12 residues. The CDR3 region is CATAGGNNEQFF. Here the CDR3 DNA reads TGTGCCACCGCCGGGGGGAACAATGAGCAGTTCTTC.

The chain couples TRBV19 to TRBJ2-3; D possibly corresponds to TRBD2 (6 bases). The CDR3 runs 13 residues. Germline values: CDR1 LNHDA, CDR2 SQIVND (reference sequence). The V end was cut by 6 bases, the J end by 5 bases, with 12 bases between. This chain's CDR3 is CASSGSLRDTQYF. In DNA, the CDR3 is TGTGCCAGTAGCGGGAGTCTGAGAGATACGCAGTATTTT.